This TCR beta chain was recovered during a study of identical twins. The study's findings and limits: Zero-insertion analyses could be partly confounded by invariant MAIT and iNKT cells.

Remarks on this clonotype: Antigen unknown.

TCRdb fed the 5' RACE reads into MiXCR, producing one record per CDR3 protein. The sample carries more than 600,000 distinct CDR3 sequences, roughly 20% recorded once. This CDR3 spans 17 amino acids. The germline gives CDR1 SEHNR, CDR2 FQNEAQ (reference sequence). With 5 bases clipped from V and 2 bases from J, the junction kept 6 bases outside the gene matches. These same records also appear under a second study, on T cells expressing NK-cell markers.

This clonotype was sampled from a young woman in good health. What was sequenced was PBMCs. V usage is TRBV7-9 and J usage is TRBJ2-1; 13 bases are shared with TRBD2. The CDR3 here is CASSPTSGGAPYNEQFF. The CDR3 DNA reads TGTGCCAGCAGCCCTACTAGCGGGGGGGCCCCCTACAATGAGCAGTTCTTC.